What follows are 12 T cell receptor beta chains derived from one specimen sequenced in a study of Ad26.COV2.S vaccination and SARS-CoV-2 variants. The data were produced by immunoSEQ multiplex PCR, yet TCRdb's version contains in-frame clones alone and is incomplete. The sample contains about 680,000 clones, around 92% of which appear only once. The treatment denotes: some 20 received Ad26.COV2.S at low or high dose, single or two shots; roughly five received placebo; per-sample allocation not given. Sampling was done on day 63 after the first vaccine or placebo injection. Sequenced material: peripheral blood, taken in a trial of Ad26.COV2.S vaccine versus placebo. Receptors originate from a person aged 18-65 years who received the Ad26.COV2.S COVID-19 vaccine or a placebo.

The V call is TRBV2, the J call TRBJ2-6; D not resolved. The germline V and J ends were trimmed by 6 bases and 1 base, with 10 bases remaining between them. Germline-derived CDR1 and CDR2 are SNHLY and FYNNEI. This CDR3 has 15 residues. CDR3 amino acids: CASRASRSGANVLTF. The CDR3 nucleotides are TGTGCCAGCAGAGCAAGCCGATCTGGGGCCAACGTCCTGACTTTC.

The rearrangement uses TRBV7-3 and TRBJ1-2, with D possibly TRBD1 on 5 matching bases. Per the germline V gene, CDR1 is SGHTA and CDR2 is FQGTGA. V shed 5 bases and J shed 5 bases, with 21 bases lying between them. The CDR3 is 16 residues long. As DNA, the CDR3 is TGTGCCAGCAGCCCTAATCCGACAGACGGGGTTTATGGCTACACCTTC. Translation: CASSPNPTDGVYGYTF. The full variable domain, in which reference TRBV7-3 and TRBJ1-2 provide the parts outside the CDR3, is GAGVSQTPSNKVTEKGKYVELRCDPISGHTALYWYRQSLGQGPEFLIYFQGTGAADDSGLPNDRFFAVRPEGSVSTLKIQRTERGDSAVYLCASSPNPTDGVYGYTFGSGTRLTVV.

This clone was detected a few times. DNA of the CDR3: TGCGCCAGCAGTGGGTTGGAGCAGTACTTC. This encodes CASSGLEQYF. This chain uses TRBV5-1 with TRBJ2-7; D gene ambiguous. The V end lost 5 bases, the J end lost 7 bases, and 7 bases lay between the germline ends. This CDR3 has 10 amino acids. CDR1 SGHRS and CDR2 YFSETQ come from the germline V gene.

Notes on this clone: The sample has other DNA sequences that encode this CDR3 too. The chain carries TRBV5-1 and TRBJ1-2, with D perhaps matching TRBD1 (5 bases). Germline lookup yields CDR1 SGHRS and CDR2 YFSETQ. Trimming took off 4 bases at V and 4 bases at J, with 11 bases between the two ends. This CDR3 has 13 amino acids. The DNA of the CDR3 is TGCGCCAGCAGCCCAAGGGACGGCTATGGCTACACCTTC. As protein: CASSPRDGYGYTF. Complete variable domain (other parts from reference TRBV5-1 and TRBJ1-2): KAGVTQTPRYLIKTRGQQVTLSCSPISGHRSVSWYQQTPGQGLQFLFEYFSETQRNKGNFPGRFSGRQFSNSRSEMNVSTLELGDSALYLCASSPRDGYGYTFGSGTRLTVV.

This clone was detected a few times. The sample holds other DNA sequences that translate to the same CDR3. CDR3 sequence: CASSIGTGNTGELFF. CDR3 DNA: TGTGCCAGTAGTATTGGGACAGGGAACACCGGGGAGCTGTTTTTT. The chain uses TRBV19 and TRBJ2-2; 8 nucleotides match TRBD1. CDR3 length: 15 residues. Germline CDR1 and CDR2: LNHDA and SQIVND (reference sequence). With V trimmed by 3 bases and J by 1 base, 1 base remained unmatched.

The chain recombines TRBV5-1 with TRBJ1-3; D ambiguous. V gave up 7 bases and J gave up 4 bases, with 9 bases separating them. The germline CDR1 and CDR2 sequences are SGHRS and YFSETQ. The CDR3 loop spans 12 amino acids. This chain's CDR3 is CASRRDGNTIYF. CDR3 sequence (DNA): TGCGCCAGCCGACGAGACGGAAACACCATATATTTT.

The CDR3 is CASSQLAISTDTQYF. CDR3 bases: TGCGCCAGCAGCCAATTAGCGATTAGCACAGATACGCAGTATTTT. This sequence joins TRBV4-1 and TRBJ2-3; D may be TRBD2 (5 bases). CDR1 is MGHRA and CDR2 is YSYEKL in the germline V gene. The germline V and J ends were trimmed by 2 bases and 0 bases, with 9 bases remaining between them. The CDR3 is 15 amino acids.

V and J are TRBV7-2 and TRBJ2-5, with 14 bases identical to TRBD2. The CDR3 has 17 amino acids. With 3 bases clipped from V and 2 bases from J, the junction kept 5 bases outside the gene matches. Germline V gene sequence: CDR1 SGHTA, CDR2 FQGNSA. DNA of the CDR3: TGTGCCAGCAGCTTCGGACTAGCGGGGGGCTGGCAAGAGACCCAGTACTTC. Translating it yields CASSFGLAGGWQETQYF.

The rearrangement uses TRBV19 and TRBJ2-1, with a tentative D call TRBD2 (5 bases). CDR1 and CDR2 from the germline V gene are LNHDA and SQIVND (reference sequence). V lost 8 bases and J lost 5, with 10 bases in between. The CDR3 covers 12 residues. The DNA for the CDR3 is TGTGCCAGTTATGGGGAGAACAATGAGCAGTTCTTC. Protein: CASYGENNEQFF. Complete variable domain (other parts from reference TRBV19 and TRBJ2-1): DGGITQSPKYLFRKEGQNVTLSCEQNLNHDAMYWYRQDPGQGLRLIYYSQIVNDFQKGDIAEGYSVSREKKESFPLTVTSAQKNPTAFYLCASYGENNEQFFGPGTRLTVL.

V gene TRBV24-1 combines with J gene TRBJ2-5; TRBD2 aligns across 7 bases. This CDR3 region has 15 residues. Per the germline V gene, CDR1 is KGHDR and CDR2 is SFDVKD. Trimming removed 2 bases from V and 5 bases from J; junction bases left unmatched: 7. CDR3 coding DNA: TGTGCCACCAGTGATTACCTTGGGGGAGGGGAGACCCAGTACTTC. Its protein is CATSDYLGGGETQYF.

The chain couples TRBV12-3 or TRBV12-4 to TRBJ1-2, with a tentative D call TRBD1 (5 bases). V lost 3 bases and J 4 bases, leaving 9 bases between the germline ends. The CDR3 consists of 13 residues. The CDR3 region is CASSLGRAYGYTF. In DNA, the CDR3 is TGTGCCAGCAGTTTGGGCAGGGCCTATGGCTACACCTTC.

This rearrangement joins TRBV6-2 or TRBV6-3 to TRBJ2-3, with 8 bases matching TRBD2. The CDR3 has 14 residues. Germline CDR1 is MNHEY and CDR2 is SVGEGT. Trimming at V came to 6 bases and at J to 1 base, leaving 3 bases not matched to a gene. The CDR3 spells CASSRAGGTDTQYF. The CDR3 nucleotides are TGTGCCAGCAGCCGAGCGGGGGGCACAGATACGCAGTATTTT.